This entry features one TCR beta chain sequence. Its cognate antigen is unknown. The donors, aged about 6 to 95, were healthy Caucasians from Russia. With 3 bases clipped from V and 6 bases from J, the junction kept 8 bases outside the gene matches. The CDR3 contains 16 residues. Germline V gives CDR1 LGHDT, CDR2 YNNKEL (reference sequence). A second PCR, run for about 7 to 11 cycles, used a sample-barcoded 5' primer plus a J-beta primer mix. TCRdb independently ran MiXCR on the 5' RACE reads; one entry per CDR3 protein. The table includes over 600,000 distinct CDR3 sequences, roughly 50% detected once. This record comes from a study of blood T cells in healthy people across ages. Study results and caveats: Leaving the PBMCs unsorted stopped any conclusive comparison of naive versus antigen-experienced cells. Among T cells, TCR beta diversity per million cells dropped roughly linearly as age rose. Diversity was higher, and naive CD4+ cells more numerous, in long-lived donors than in aged donors.

The sequencing sample was made of blood. This chain joins TRBV3-1 and TRBJ1-1, with 12 bases matching TRBD1. The TCR sequence derives from a man in his forties in good health. CDR3 protein: CASSQAGQGAFSEAFF. Written as DNA, the CDR3 is TGTGCCAGCAGCCAGGCGGGACAGGGGGCATTCTCTGAAGCTTTCTTT. Full variable domain (remainder filled in from reference TRBV3-1 and TRBJ1-1): DTAVSQTPKYLVTQMGNDKSIKCEQNLGHDTMYWYKQDSKKFLKIMFSYNNKELIINETVPNRFSPKSPDKAHLNLHINSLELGDSAVYFCASSQAGQGAFSEAFFGQGTRLTVV.